Listed here are 20 T cell receptor beta chains from one sample, sequenced in a study of blood T cell repertoires in COVID-19. TCRdb's table, derived via immunoSEQ multiplex PCR, lists solely in-frame clones and lacks some. The sample carries roughly 150,000 clones, roughly 90% recorded once. Sequencing was carried out using PBMCs or T cells enriched from blood (not recorded which). The source is a man over 45 who had recovered from COVID-19.

This clone was recorded only once. The V and J genes are TRBV5-6 and TRBJ2-1; 12 nucleotides align to TRBD2. There are 16 residues in the CDR3. The germline CDR1 and CDR2 sequences are SGHDT and YYEEEE. V gave up 2 bases and J gave up 9 bases; unmatched junction bases: 9. The chain's CDR3 is CASSFRASGGVGEQFF. The CDR3 DNA follows: TGTGCCAGCAGCTTTAGGGCTAGCGGGGGGGTCGGTGAGCAGTTCTTC.

V gene TRBV19 combines with J gene TRBJ2-7, with 10 bases aligning to TRBD2. The germline V gene has CDR1 LNHDA and CDR2 SQIVND (reference sequence). The CDR3 has 14 residues. V shed 3 bases and J 3 bases; nucleotides not matched to a gene: 2. Written as DNA, the CDR3 is TGTGCCAGTAGTATGAGGACTAGCGGCTACGAGCAGTACTTC. Translated, it gives CASSMRTSGYEQYF.

The DNA of the CDR3 is TGTGCCTGGAGCCCAAAGCCCGGGACACCGAACACCGGGGAGCTGTTTTTT. Its translation is CAWSPKPGTPNTGELFF. The chain couples TRBV30 to TRBJ2-2, with D possibly being TRBD1 (6 bases). Germline V gene sequence: CDR1 GTSNPN, CDR2 SVGIG (reference sequence). V lost 3 bases and J 0 bases, leaving 17 bases between the germline ends. There are 17 residues in the CDR3.

The CDR3 reads CASSFLRGTGGLSEQYF. The CDR3, as DNA: TGTGCCAGCAGTTTCCTTCGCGGGACGGGCGGCTTAAGCGAGCAGTACTTC. The V and J genes are TRBV27 and TRBJ2-7, with a weak D call TRBD2 (6 bases). This CDR3 contains 17 residues. CDR1 is MNHEY, CDR2 SMNVEV, per germline (reference sequence). Trimming stripped 3 bases from V and 6 bases from J, with 24 bases between.

The genes are TRBV7-2 and TRBJ2-7; TRBD2 might be the D (5 bases). CDR1 is SGHTA and CDR2 is FQGNSA in the germline V gene. Deletions cut 3 bases from V and 5 bases from J, with 20 bases between. The CDR3 loop spans 16 amino acids. The CDR3 region has the DNA TGTGCCAGCAGCTTGATGGCCGGTCCGGGAACCGACGAGCAGTACGTC. This translates into CASSLMAGPGTDEQYV.

The chain is built from TRBV7-9 and TRBJ2-3; D is possibly TRBD1 (6 bases). CDR3 length: 15 amino acids. Between the trimmed V and J ends, which lost 5 bases and 4 bases, there was a span of 16 bases. Germline V gene data show CDR1 as SEHNR and CDR2 as FQNEAQ (reference sequence). The chain's CDR3 is CASSTGQLVPDTQYF. CDR3 nucleotide sequence: TGTGCCAGCAGCACAGGACAGTTAGTTCCAGATACGCAGTATTTT.

This clone was seen many times. The chain links TRBV7-3 to TRBJ2-2; 9 bases match TRBD1. This CDR3 is built from 16 residues. Germline assignment: CDR1 SGHTA and CDR2 FQGTGA. V lost 4 bases and J lost 2; bases outside the gene matches: 5. CDR3 residues: CASSSDRGLNTGELFF. CDR3 in DNA: TGTGCCAGCAGCTCGGACAGGGGCCTAAACACCGGGGAGCTGTTTTTT.

This clone was observed a single time. V and J are TRBV7-6 and TRBJ1-2, with D possibly being TRBD1 (6 bases). The CDR3 length is 14 residues. The V gene lost 2 bases and the J gene lost 3 bases, with 10 bases spanning the gap. CDR1 is SGHVS, CDR2 FNYEAQ, per germline. The CDR3 nucleotides read TGTGCCAGCAGCTTACGGGCAGGGGACTATGGCTACACCTTC. Translation gives CASSLRAGDYGYTF. Full variable domain (rest looked up from reference TRBV7-6 and TRBJ1-2): GAGVSQSPRYKVTKRGQDVALRCDPISGHVSLYWYRQALGQGPEFLTYFNYEAQQDKSGLPNDRFSAERPEGSISTLTIQRTEQRDSAMYRCASSLRAGDYGYTFGSGTRLTVV.

The V gene is TRBV6-2 or TRBV6-3, the J gene TRBJ2-7; 7 positions agree with TRBD1. V trimming: 5 bases; J trimming: 9 bases; junction bases outside the gene matches: 10. This CDR3 comprises 13 residues. CDR1 and CDR2 (germline): MNHEY, SVGEGT. The CDR3 here is CASSPNRGLRQYV. The CDR3 nucleotides are TGTGCCAGCAGTCCAAATAGGGGGCTACGGCAGTACGTC.

The chain combines TRBV30 with TRBJ1-1; 7 bases fit TRBD1. Germline lookup yields CDR1 GTSNPN and CDR2 SVGIG (reference sequence). Trimming took 3 bases from V and 0 from J; bases not matched to a gene: 7. There are 15 residues in the CDR3. The CDR3 coding sequence is TGTGCCTGGAGCAGACCCCAGGGGGTGAACACTGAAGCTTTCTTT. Translation gives CAWSRPQGVNTEAFF.

The chain carries TRBV6-5 and TRBJ1-5, with a weak D call TRBD1 (5 bases). This CDR3 is 15 amino acids long. Trimming shortened V by 6 bases and J by 0 bases, and 12 bases separated the two germline ends. Germline CDR1 MNHEY, CDR2 SVGAGI. The chain's CDR3 is CASSGRQNSNQPQHF. CDR3 DNA sequence: TGTGCCAGCAGCGGACGACAGAATAGCAATCAGCCCCAGCATTTT.

The rearrangement links TRBV9 to TRBJ2-3, with no clear D. V was cut by 5 bases and J by 3 bases, with 13 bases left in between. This CDR3 has 14 amino acids. The germline CDR1 and CDR2 sequences are SGDLS and YYNGEE. CDR3 in DNA: TGTGCCAGCAGTCCCTCAAGCTCTACAGATACGCAGTATTTT. This codes for CASSPSSSTDTQYF.

This clone came up once. The chain joins TRBV16 to TRBJ1-1, with D unresolved. The CDR3 runs to 14 residues. V gave up 4 bases and J gave up 0 bases, with 9 bases separating them. In germline, CDR1 is KGHSY, CDR2 FQNENV. The CDR3 loop reads CASSLQVMNTEAFF. The CDR3 DNA is TGTGCCAGCAGCCTTCAGGTTATGAACACTGAAGCTTTCTTT.

This clone was seen just once. The chain combines TRBV5-6 with TRBJ2-1; 7 bases fit TRBD1. With 0 bases clipped from V and 3 bases from J, the junction kept 3 bases outside the gene matches. Germline values: CDR1 SGHDT, CDR2 YYEEEE. CDR3 length equals 15 residues. CDR3 DNA: TGTGCCAGCAGCTTGGTAGCAGGGGGCTACAATGAGCAGTTCTTC. Amino acid sequence: CASSLVAGGYNEQFF. Drawing the rest from reference TRBV5-6 and TRBJ2-1, the complete variable domain is DAGVTQSPTHLIKTRGQQVTLRCSPKSGHDTVSWYQQALGQGPQFIFQYYEEEERQRGNFPDRFSGHQFPNYSSELNVNALLLGDSALYLCASSLVAGGYNEQFFGPGTRLTVL.

The V call is TRBV11-2, the J call TRBJ1-5, with D unclear. Trimming shortened V by 4 bases and J by 4 bases, and 2 bases separated the two germline ends. This CDR3 contains 11 residues. Germline V gene lookup returns CDR1 SGHAT and CDR2 FQNNGV. In DNA form, the CDR3 reads TGTGCCAGCAGCTCAAATCAGCCCCAGCATTTT. Translating it yields CASSSNQPQHF.

The chain has TRBV6-6 and TRBJ1-5; no reliable D call. Trimming took off 2 bases at V and 0 bases at J, with 5 bases between the two ends. CDR3 length: 14 residues. Germline CDR1 reads MNHNY; CDR2 reads SVGAGI (reference sequence). CDR3 in amino acids: CASSYQDSNQPQHF. The CDR3 DNA reads TGTGCCAGCAGTTACCAGGATAGCAATCAGCCCCAGCATTTT.

The genes are TRBV5-1 and TRBJ1-1; D unclear. This CDR3 contains 13 residues. V lost 7 bases and J lost 5, with 15 bases in between. Germline lookup yields CDR1 SGHRS and CDR2 YFSETQ. CDR3 region: CASLREGGTEAFF. The CDR3 DNA reads TGCGCCAGCCTGCGGGAGGGAGGAACTGAAGCTTTCTTT. Filled out from reference TRBV5-1 and TRBJ1-1, the complete variable domain reads KAGVTQTPRYLIKTRGQQVTLSCSPISGHRSVSWYQQTPGQGLQFLFEYFSETQRNKGNFPGRFSGRQFSNSRSEMNVSTLELGDSALYLCASLREGGTEAFFGQGTRLTVV.

The chain carries TRBV6-5 and TRBJ1-6, with 8 bases fitting TRBD1. Germline V gives CDR1 MNHEY, CDR2 SVGAGI. This CDR3 spans 14 amino acids. The junction had 7 bases not matched to a gene; V was cut back by 8 bases and J by 7 bases. The CDR3 DNA reads TGTGCCAGCGATCGGGACAGGATGAATTCACCCCTCCACTTT. It yields the protein CASDRDRMNSPLHF.

This clone was picked up a small number of times. V and J are TRBV7-2 and TRBJ2-5, with 9 bases identical to TRBD2. Germline CDR1 is SGHTA and CDR2 is FQGNSA. The V and J ends lost 4 bases and 4 bases, in that order; junction bases with no gene match: 10. This CDR3 is built from 16 residues. CDR3 region: CASSSRSAGGAETQYF. For the CDR3, the DNA is TGTGCCAGCAGCTCACGGTCAGCGGGAGGAGCAGAGACCCAGTACTTC.

This chain links TRBV5-4 with TRBJ2-7; 16 bases are a match to TRBD2. Germline V CDR1 and CDR2: SGHNT, YYREEE (reference sequence). The CDR3 sequence is 18 residues long. V lost 2 bases to trimming and J lost 3 bases; unmatched junction nucleotides: 8. CDR3: CASSLRPGLAGGLYEQYF. Here the CDR3 DNA reads TGTGCCAGCAGCTTAAGACCGGGACTAGCGGGAGGGCTCTACGAGCAGTACTTC.